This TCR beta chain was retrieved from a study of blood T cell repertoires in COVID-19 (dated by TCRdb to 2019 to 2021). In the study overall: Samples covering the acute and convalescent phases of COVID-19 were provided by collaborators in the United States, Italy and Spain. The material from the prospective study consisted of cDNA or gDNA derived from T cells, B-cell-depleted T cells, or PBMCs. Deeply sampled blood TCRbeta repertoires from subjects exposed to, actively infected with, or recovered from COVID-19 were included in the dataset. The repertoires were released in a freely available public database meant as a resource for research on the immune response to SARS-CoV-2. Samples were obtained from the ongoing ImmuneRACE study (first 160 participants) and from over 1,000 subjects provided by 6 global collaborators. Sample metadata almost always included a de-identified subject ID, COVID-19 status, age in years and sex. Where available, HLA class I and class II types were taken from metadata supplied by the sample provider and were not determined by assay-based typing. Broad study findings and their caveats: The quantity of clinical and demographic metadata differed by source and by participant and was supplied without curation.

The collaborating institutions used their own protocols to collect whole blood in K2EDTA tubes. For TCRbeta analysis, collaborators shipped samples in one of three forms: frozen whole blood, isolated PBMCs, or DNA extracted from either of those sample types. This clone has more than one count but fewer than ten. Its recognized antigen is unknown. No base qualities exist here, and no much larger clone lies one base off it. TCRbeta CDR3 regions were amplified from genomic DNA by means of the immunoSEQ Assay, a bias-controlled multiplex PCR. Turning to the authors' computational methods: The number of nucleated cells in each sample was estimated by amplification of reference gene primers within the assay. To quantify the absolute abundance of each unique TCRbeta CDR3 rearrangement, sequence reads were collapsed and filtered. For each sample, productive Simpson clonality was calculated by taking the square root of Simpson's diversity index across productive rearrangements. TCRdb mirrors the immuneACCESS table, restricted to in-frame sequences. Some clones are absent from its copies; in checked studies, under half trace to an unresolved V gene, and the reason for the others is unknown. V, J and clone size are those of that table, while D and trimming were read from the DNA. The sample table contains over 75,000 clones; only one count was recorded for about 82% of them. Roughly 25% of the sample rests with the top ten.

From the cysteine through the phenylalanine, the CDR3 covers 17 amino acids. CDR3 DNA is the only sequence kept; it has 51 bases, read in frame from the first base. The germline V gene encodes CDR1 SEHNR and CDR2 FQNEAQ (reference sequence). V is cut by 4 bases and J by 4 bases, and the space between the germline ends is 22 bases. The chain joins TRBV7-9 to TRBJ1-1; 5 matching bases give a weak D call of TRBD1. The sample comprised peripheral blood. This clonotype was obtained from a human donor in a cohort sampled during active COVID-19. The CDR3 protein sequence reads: CASSSPSLQATSTEAFF. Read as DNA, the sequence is TGTGCCAGCAGCTCCCCCAGTTTACAGGCAACGAGCACTGAAGCTTTCTTT.